Shown below are 16 T cell receptor beta chains from a single sample sequenced in a study of T-cell reconstitution after alpha-beta-depleted transplantation in children. Preparing the TCRbeta library involved the use of unique molecular identifiers. In TCRdb, the PCR reads were re-called with MiXCR into one record per CDR3 protein. Counted here are 610,000 or so distinct CDR3 sequences, 25% to 30% occurring once; the ten biggest clones make up 30% to 45%. The sample consisted of PBMCs, taken before TCRalphabeta/CD19-depleted stem cell transplant. The source of these receptors is a boy younger than two with Wiskott-Aldrich syndrome, due to receive a stem cell transplant.

This clonotype was observed a handful of times. The genes are TRBV6-5 and TRBJ1-1, with a possible D match to TRBD1 (5 bases). V lost 2 bases and J lost 3, with 13 bases in between. Germline CDR1 reads MNHEY; CDR2 reads SVGAGI. The CDR3 length is 15 residues. In nucleotides, the CDR3 is TGTGCCAGCAGTTACCAGGGTCCTAAGGACACTGAAGCTTTCTTT. This codes for CASSYQGPKDTEAFF.

The rearrangement joins TRBV11-2 to TRBJ2-5; D call uncertain. The CDR3 runs to 16 residues. Trimming removed 0 bases at V and 0 bases at J, with 11 bases between. The V gene's germline CDR1 is SGHAT and CDR2 FQNNGV. In DNA form, the CDR3 reads TGTGCCAGCAGCTTAGATCAGTTCCGGTACCAAGAGACCCAGTACTTC. Protein sequence: CASSLDQFRYQETQYF. Complete variable domain (other parts from reference TRBV11-2 and TRBJ2-5): EAGVAQSPRYKIIEKRQSVAFWCNPISGHATLYWYQQILGQGPKLLIQFQNNGVVDDSQLPKDRFSAERLKGVDSTLKIQPAKLEDSAVYLCASSLDQFRYQETQYFGPGTRLLVL.

This clonotype was picked up a small number of times. The chain joins TRBV15 to TRBJ2-4, with 9 bases matching TRBD1. Losses at the gene ends were 5 bases for V and 1 base for J; bases not matched to a gene: 15. Germline V gene data show CDR1 as LNHNV and CDR2 as YYDKDF (reference sequence). This CDR3 has 19 residues. The CDR3 here is CATSGLRTGEVGAKNIQYF. The CDR3 DNA follows: TGTGCCACCAGCGGCCTCAGGACAGGGGAGGTAGGGGCCAAAAACATTCAGTACTTC.

The chain recombines TRBV29-1 with TRBJ1-2, with 10 bases lining up with TRBD1. The V segment lost 7 bases and the J segment 7 bases; nucleotides outside the gene matches: 3. The length of the CDR3 is 11 residues. The V gene's germline CDR1 is SQVTM and CDR2 ANQGSEA. The CDR3 region is CSAGTGVGYTF. The CDR3 nucleotides read TGCAGCGCCGGGACAGGGGTTGGCTACACCTTC. Based on the CDR3 plus reference TRBV29-1 and TRBJ1-2, the full variable domain is SAVISQKPSRDICQRGTSLTIQCQVDSQVTMMFWYRQQPGQSLTLIATANQGSEATYESGFVIDKFPISRPNLTFSTLTVSNMSPEDSSIYLCSAGTGVGYTFGSGTRLTVV.

The chain couples TRBV9 to TRBJ2-1; perhaps TRBD2 as D (6 bases). V lost 2 bases to trimming and J lost 0 bases, with 12 bases between them. The CDR3 runs 16 residues. The V gene's germline CDR1 is SGDLS and CDR2 YYNGEE. As DNA, the CDR3 is TGTGCCAGCAGCGTTCGGCGGGGCAACTCCTACAATGAGCAGTTCTTC. It encodes CASSVRRGNSYNEQFF.

This clonotype was seen more than once but under ten times. V gene TRBV12-3 or TRBV12-4 combines with J gene TRBJ2-1; 14 bases fit TRBD2. V trimming: 6 bases; J trimming: 1 base; junction bases outside the gene matches: 5. CDR3 length: 17 residues. The CDR3 DNA sequence: TGTGCCAGCAGATACAGACTAGCGGGAGGGTCCTACAATGAGCAGTTCTTC. The encoded protein is CASRYRLAGGSYNEQFF.

The V gene is TRBV29-1, the J gene TRBJ1-1; D ambiguous. Trimming removed 0 bases from V and 10 bases from J, with 9 bases in between. Germline CDR1 SQVTM, CDR2 ANQGSEA. The CDR3 has 11 amino acids. CDR3 in amino acids: CSVEEIWRAFF. The DNA of the CDR3 is TGCAGCGTTGAAGAGATCTGGCGAGCTTTCTTT.

This clonotype appeared once. The chain recombines TRBV5-1 with TRBJ2-4; TRBD2 matches at 7 bases. The CDR3 is made up of 16 amino acids. CDR1 SGHRS and CDR2 YFSETQ come from the germline V gene. J was trimmed by 1 base and V by 4 bases; bases with no gene match: 8. CDR3 sequence: CASSLFAGVAKNIQYF. DNA for the CDR3: TGCGCCAGCAGCCTATTTGCGGGAGTTGCCAAAAACATTCAGTACTTC.

This clonotype was observed a handful of times. Its ends do not fully match the called genes, so a read error is possible. V usage is TRBV20-1 and J usage is TRBJ1-2; D is perhaps TRBD1 (5 bases). The germline CDR1 and CDR2 sequences are DFQATT and SNEGSKA (reference sequence). This CDR3 is 11 amino acids long. The CDR3 loop is CSARGRAHSVF. The CDR3 region has the DNA TGCAGTGCTAGAGGCAGGGCCCATTCAGTCTTC.

This clonotype has just a few counts. CDR3 nucleotides: TGCAGTGCTGGACTAGCGGGAGGATCGGGCATTCAGTACTTC. Protein: CSAGLAGGSGIQYF. This rearrangement joins TRBV20-1 to TRBJ2-4; the match to TRBD2 covers 14 bases. Germline CDR1 is DFQATT and CDR2 is SNEGSKA (reference sequence). The CDR3 extends over 14 amino acids. J gave up 9 bases and V 5 bases, and 6 bases lay outside the gene matches.

V gene TRBV6-5 combines with J gene TRBJ2-6, with a possible D match to TRBD2 (7 bases). Germline V gene sequence: CDR1 MNHEY, CDR2 SVGAGI. V was trimmed by 2 bases and J by 0 bases, leaving 11 bases between them. This CDR3 contains 17 residues. CDR3 DNA sequence: TGTGCCAGCAGTTACGGGGGCGGGGGCTCTGGGGCCAACGTCCTGACTTTC. Protein sequence: CASSYGGGGSGANVLTF.

The V and J genes are TRBV5-1 and TRBJ2-7; possible D gene TRBD1, 5 bases. Germline CDR1 reads SGHRS; CDR2 reads YFSETQ. The CDR3 contains 12 residues. Trimming removed 3 bases from V and 9 bases from J, with 13 bases in between. CDR3 sequence: CASSSTGLVQYF. CDR3 nucleotides: TGCGCCAGCAGCTCTACAGGATTGGTGCAGTACTTC.

The gene calls are TRBV28 and TRBJ2-5; D ambiguous. V lost 3 bases and J 7 bases, leaving 6 bases between the germline ends. CDR3 length: 11 residues. Germline CDR1 is MDHEN and CDR2 is SYDVKM. The CDR3 region is CASSFIGTQYF. Written as DNA, the CDR3 is TGTGCCAGCAGTTTTATAGGGACCCAGTACTTC.

The chain combines TRBV28 with TRBJ2-7, with D perhaps matching TRBD2 (6 bases). From germline, CDR1 is MDHEN and CDR2 SYDVKM. The germline V and J ends were trimmed by 3 bases and 7 bases, with 19 bases remaining between them. The CDR3 runs to 15 residues. DNA for the CDR3: TGTGCCAGCAGTTTCCGCAGGCGCCCGGCGGGGGAGCAGTACTTC. It yields the protein CASSFRRRPAGEQYF. Full variable domain (remainder filled in from reference TRBV28 and TRBJ2-7): DVKVTQSSRYLVKRTGEKVFLECVQDMDHENMFWYRQDPGLGLRLIYFSYDVKMKEKGDIPEGYSVSREKKERFSLILESASTNQTSMYLCASSFRRRPAGEQYFGPGTRLTVT.

This clonotype has a handful of counts. The V and J genes are TRBV5-1 and TRBJ2-7; 12 bases fit TRBD1. The germline CDR1 and CDR2 sequences are SGHRS and YFSETQ. This CDR3 has 14 amino acids. V was clipped by 5 bases and J by 5 bases; unmatched bases: 5. CDR3 region: CASSAGQGANEQYF. The CDR3, as DNA: TGCGCCAGCAGTGCGGGACAGGGGGCCAACGAGCAGTACTTC. The full variable domain, rest sourced from reference TRBV5-1 and TRBJ2-7, is KAGVTQTPRYLIKTRGQQVTLSCSPISGHRSVSWYQQTPGQGLQFLFEYFSETQRNKGNFPGRFSGRQFSNSRSEMNVSTLELGDSALYLCASSAGQGANEQYFGPGTRLTVT.

This chain joins TRBV2 and TRBJ2-1, with TRBD2 identical over 13 bases. This CDR3 region has 16 residues. Germline V gene sequence: CDR1 SNHLY, CDR2 FYNNEI. V was pared by 5 bases and J by 9 bases, with 10 bases of the junction left unmatched. CDR3 coding DNA: TGTGCCAGCAGTCATACCCGGACTAGCGGGAGAACTGAGCAGTTCTTC. It translates to CASSHTRTSGRTEQFF. Filled out from reference TRBV2 and TRBJ2-1, the complete variable domain reads EPEVTQTPSHQVTQMGQEVILRCVPISNHLYFYWYRQILGQKVEFLVSFYNNEISEKSEIFDDQFSVERPDGSNFTLKIRSTKLEDSAMYFCASSHTRTSGRTEQFFGPGTRLTVL.